Listed below are T cell receptor beta chains from one sample, sequenced in a study of blood T cell repertoires in COVID-19. Repertoires were generated with immunoSEQ multiplex PCR, while TCRdb's copy carries only in-frame clones and drops some. The sample gives 160,000 or so clones, over 80% of which show up once; approximately 8.7% is in the top ten. The sample was peripheral blood. The source is a woman in her seventies with acute or convalescent COVID-19. CDR3s include the opening cysteine and the closing phenylalanine or tryptophan. The D gene is left open where the match is weak. Size values are once, few and many counts, or a class for expanded clones, and some rows have none.

j_call d_call v_call clone_size cdr3_aa
TRBJ2-5 TRBD1 TRBV20-1 . CSASPPGQGVQETQYF
TRBJ2-7 TRBD2 TRBV5-6 . CASSYLTGTSGVYEQYF
TRBJ2-4 TRBD1 TRBV5-1 . CASSGVGDRDTDIQYF
TRBJ2-3 TRBD2 TRBV5-1 . CASSLWLAGGTSTDTQYF
TRBJ2-3 . TRBV5-6 . CASSFTTGRTDTQYF
TRBJ2-1 TRBD2 TRBV5-3 . CARSFVRTSGGCNEQFF
TRBJ1-3 . TRBV10-3 . CAIRSTGLSGNTIYF
TRBJ1-6 . TRBV2 . CASSAGQQGSLHF
TRBJ1-1 TRBD1 TRBV5-1 . CASSLGGGTGGAYTEAFF
TRBJ2-1 TRBD2 TRBV29-1 . CSVEGLAGVSYNEQFF
TRBJ2-7 TRBD1 TRBV3-1/TRBV3-2 . CASSQDHRGEQYF
TRBJ1-1 . TRBV19 . CASSALGVVNTEAFF
TRBJ1-4 . TRBV30 . CAWSVTGTNEKLFF
TRBJ2-7 . TRBV5-1 once CASSLGRGSPYEQYF
TRBJ2-3 . TRBV19 . CASSIVGDTTDTQYF
TRBJ2-1 TRBD2 TRBV30 . CAWSLGLAGGEQFF
TRBJ2-3 TRBD2 TRBV25-1 . CASSARLAGSATQYF
TRBJ1-3 TRBD1 TRBV19 . CASNWDRAGNTIYF
TRBJ2-3 TRBD2 TRBV4-1 . CASSQVAGGPDTQYF
TRBJ2-5 TRBD1 TRBV11-2 . CASSYTGGQETQYF